This is a list of T cell receptor beta chains from one sample in a study of control samples from healthy donors and cancer patients. TCRdb's copy holds only in-frame clones and misses some; the assay was immunoSEQ multiplex PCR. Found here are tens of thousands of clones, less than 85% of them singletons; the top ten hold 38%. Input material: PBMCs. The receptor source for this set is a man between 65 and 80 years old with lung cancer. The CDR3 runs from the conserved cysteine through the conserved F or W. A D gene is named only where the DNA matches it firmly. Clone size is given for some rows only: seen once, a few or many times, or a class if the clone is expanded.

v_call	j_call	d_call	clone_size	cdr3_nt	cdr3_aa
TRBV24-1	TRBJ1-5	TRBD1	-	TGTGCCACCAGTGAAGCAACAGGGGCGGCTCAGCCCCAGCATTTT	CATSEATGAAQPQHF
TRBV5-1	TRBJ1-1	TRBD1	few	TGCGCCAGCAGCACCGGACAGGGGGGAACTGAAGCTTTCTTT	CASSTGQGGTEAFF
TRBV9	TRBJ2-3	-	-	TGTGCCAGCAGCGGGCGAGGCCTCAGCACAGATACGCAGTATTTT	CASSGRGLSTDTQYF
TRBV5-1	TRBJ2-2	TRBD2	-	TGCGCCAGCAGCCTACTAGCGTCTGACACCGGGGAGCTGTTTTTT	CASSLLASDTGELFF
TRBV7-9	TRBJ1-2	-	-	TGTGCCAGCAGACCCTCGGGGGGGTACTATGGCTACACCTTC	CASRPSGGYYGYTF
TRBV6-6	TRBJ2-7	-	-	TGTGCCAGCAGTTACTCGGGACGGGTGAGCTCCTGCGAGCAGTACTTC	CASSYSGRVSSCEQYF
TRBV7-9	TRBJ2-7	-	-	TGTGCCAGCAGCTTAGTGGGTCAGCCTTCCTACGAGCAGTACTTC	CASSLVGQPSYEQYF
TRBV12-5	TRBJ1-1	-	once	TGTGCTAGTGGTTTGGTACGAGTAGACAGCACTGAAGCTTTCTTT	CASGLVRVDSTEAFF
TRBV19	TRBJ2-3	TRBD1	-	TGTGCCAGTAATCAGGGGGCGCGGAGAACTAGCACAGATACGCAGTATTTT	CASNQGARRTSTDTQYF
TRBV5-4	TRBJ2-1	-	-	TGTGCCAGCAGCTCCGGAGGTGGTTTTCCGGGGAACAATGAGCAGTTCTTC	CASSSGGGFPGNNEQFF
TRBV7-2	TRBJ2-3	TRBD2	-	TGTGCCAGCAGCTCGGACGGGGGGTCCAGAGATACGCAGTATTTT	CASSSDGGSRDTQYF
TRBV30	TRBJ2-5	TRBD2	-	TGTGCCTGGAGTTCTAGCGGGGGGTACTGGGAGACCCAGTACTTC	CAWSSSGGYWETQYF
TRBV7-9	TRBJ2-2	-	-	TGTGCCAGCAGCTTAGCAGAGTCGTTGTCTCCCGGGGAGCTGTTTTTT	CASSLAESLSPGELFF
TRBV19	TRBJ2-2	-	few	TGTGCCAGTAGTATACGGACAGTTGCGAACACCGGGGAGCTGTTTTTT	CASSIRTVANTGELFF
TRBV28	TRBJ1-2	TRBD1	-	TGTGCCAGCAGCTTGACAGGGGGCGACGACGGCTACACCTTC	CASSLTGGDDGYTF
TRBV6-6	TRBJ1-1	TRBD1	-	TGTGCCAGCAGTTACGGGACAGGTGAAGCTTTCTTT	CASSYGTGEAFF
TRBV20-1	TRBJ2-7	TRBD2	-	TGCAGCCTTAGCGGGGGAAGCGAGCAGTACTTC	CSLSGGSEQYF
TRBV10-2	TRBJ1-5	TRBD1	-	TGCGCCAGCAGTGCCGGGACAGGGGGCCTGGGCAATCAGCCCCAGCATTTT	CASSAGTGGLGNQPQHF
TRBV7-8	TRBJ2-5	-	once	TGTGCCAGGCATTGTGTGGTGGGCAGGGCCCTCCAAGAGACCCAGTACTTC	CARHCVVGRALQETQYF
TRBV5-8	TRBJ1-2	TRBD1	-	TGTGCCAGCAGCTTGGACAGGGGCTCAAACTATGGCTACACCTTC	CASSLDRGSNYGYTF
TRBV6-1	TRBJ1-2	-	-	TGTGCCAGCAGTGAATTAGGGAGGGATTCGGGCTACACCTTC	CASSELGRDSGYTF
TRBV2	TRBJ2-3	-	once	TGTGCCAGCAGGGCCGAAAGTACTAGCACAGATACGCAGTATTTT	CASRAESTSTDTQYF
TRBV29-1	TRBJ1-1	TRBD1	-	TGCAGCGTTGATACAGGGGGTTCTGAAGCTTTCTTT	CSVDTGGSEAFF
TRBV5-6	TRBJ1-2	-	-	TGTGCCAGCAGCTTTTATAATGGCTACACCTTC	CASSFYNGYTF
TRBV18	TRBJ2-7	TRBD1	-	TGTGCCAGCTCACCTCAGGGGCAGGGGGCGTCCTACGAGCAGTACTTC	CASSPQGQGASYEQYF
TRBV6-6	TRBJ2-7	-	-	TGTGCCAGCAGTTACGTATCCCTTTCCTACGAGCAGTACTTC	CASSYVSLSYEQYF
TRBV5-6	TRBJ2-7	TRBD1	-	TGTGCCAGCAGCTTGTCGGGACAGGGTTCCTACGAGCAGTACTTC	CASSLSGQGSYEQYF
TRBV5-1	TRBJ2-1	-	-	TGCGCCAGCAGCTTGACCATGAGCGGATACAATGAGCAGTTCTTC	CASSLTMSGYNEQFF
TRBV6-6	TRBJ1-2	TRBD1	-	TGTGCCAGCAGTACGCAGGGGGCGGATGGCTACACCTTC	CASSTQGADGYTF
TRBV30	TRBJ2-7	TRBD2	-	TGTGCCTGGAGTGTACACAGCGGGACTCGTTCCTACGAGCAGTACTTC	CAWSVHSGTRSYEQYF
TRBV29-1	TRBJ1-3	-	-	TGCAGCGTTACCGGACGAGGCAAGAGCTCTGGAAACACCATATATTTT	CSVTGRGKSSGNTIYF
TRBV2	TRBJ1-2	TRBD1	-	TGTGCCAGCAGTGAAACCGGGACAGTTAACTATGGCTACACCTTC	CASSETGTVNYGYTF
TRBV7-3	TRBJ2-3	TRBD2	-	TGTGCCAGCAGCTTAAGCGGGGGGGCACCAGATACGCAGTATTTT	CASSLSGGAPDTQYF